This is a list of T cell receptor beta chains from one sample in a study of T-cell reconstitution after alpha-beta-depleted transplantation in children. TCRdb reprocessed the PCR reads via MiXCR and lists one record per CDR3 protein. The table includes 300,000 or so distinct CDR3 sequences, around 9.6% detected once. The starting material was PBMCs from the stem cell graft donor, obtained from the stem cell graft. Receptor source: a human donor who donated a stem cell graft to a child with SCID. The CDR3 runs from the conserved cysteine through the conserved F or W. A D gene is named only where the DNA matches it firmly. Clone size is given for some rows only: seen once, a few or many times, or a class if the clone is expanded.

V	J	size	D	CDR3	DNA
TRBV5-1	TRBJ2-7	-	-	CASSFRRDTEQYF	TGCGCCAGCAGCTTCCGTCGGGATACCGAGCAGTACTTC
TRBV9	TRBJ2-7	few	-	CASSARVDSTLDYDEQYF	TGTGCCAGCAGCGCGAGGGTTGACAGTACTCTAGACTACGATGAGCAGTACTTC
TRBV7-2	TRBJ2-7	-	-	CASSPAGQDYEQYF	TGTGCCAGCAGCCCCGCGGGTCAGGACTACGAGCAGTACTTC
TRBV11-1	TRBJ2-2	-	TRBD1	CASGYQQGAGELFF	TGTGCCAGCGGCTACCAACAGGGGGCCGGGGAGCTGTTTTTT
TRBV20-1	TRBJ2-3	many	-	CSASRVGTDTQYF	TGCAGTGCGAGCAGGGTAGGGACAGATACGCAGTATTTT
TRBV20-1	TRBJ2-1	-	TRBD2	CSARGLAGGFYNEQFF	TGCAGTGCTAGAGGACTAGCGGGGGGGTTCTACAATGAGCAGTTCTTC
TRBV15	TRBJ1-1	-	-	CATSRDQMIGLGLGTEAFF	TGTGCCACCAGCAGAGATCAGATGATAGGGCTGGGTCTGGGGACTGAAGCTTTCTTT
TRBV4-1	TRBJ2-3	many	-	CASSQVPGRAGDTQYF	TGCGCCAGCAGCCAAGTACCCGGCAGGGCGGGAGATACGCAGTATTTT
TRBV5-1	TRBJ2-7	few	-	CASGQGSNEQYF	TGCGCCAGCGGGCAGGGCTCCAACGAGCAGTACTTC
TRBV9	TRBJ2-7	few	TRBD2	CASSVGPSGGYEQYF	TGTGCCAGCAGCGTAGGTCCTAGCGGGGGGTACGAGCAGTACTTC
TRBV5-1	TRBJ2-1	-	TRBD2	CASSLGWLAVGNEQFF	TGCGCCAGCAGCTTGGGGTGGCTAGCGGTTGGTAATGAGCAGTTCTTC
TRBV3-1	TRBJ2-7	many	TRBD1	CASSQGQGYEQYF	TGTGCCAGCAGCCAGGGACAGGGCTACGAGCAGTACTTC
TRBV27	TRBJ2-1	-	TRBD2	CASRNAGAYNEQFF	TGTGCCAGCAGGAACGCGGGGGCCTACAATGAGCAGTTCTTC
TRBV6-1	TRBJ2-7	-	TRBD1	CASSGREPGQGYEQYF	TGTGCCAGCAGTGGACGGGAGCCGGGACAGGGGTACGAGCAGTACTTC
TRBV12-3/TRBV12-4	TRBJ2-7	few	TRBD1	CASSLKDRDKTNSYEQYF	TGTGCCAGCAGTTTAAAGGACAGGGACAAAACCAACTCCTACGAGCAGTACTTC
TRBV7-6	TRBJ2-4	-	TRBD2	CASSLESGGPNSKNIQYF	TGTGCCAGCAGCTTAGAGTCGGGGGGGCCTAATTCCAAAAACATTCAGTACTTC
TRBV9	TRBJ2-3	many	TRBD2	CASSRLKGLASTDTQYF	TGTGCCAGCAGCCGGCTGAAGGGACTAGCGAGCACAGATACGCAGTATTTT
TRBV9	TRBJ2-5	few	-	CASSVTPRGIQETQYF	TGTGCCAGCAGCGTAACCCCTAGGGGGATCCAAGAGACCCAGTACTTC
TRBV5-1	TRBJ1-1	few	TRBD1	CASSPVTGNMNTEAFF	TGCGCCAGCAGCCCCGTGACAGGGAACATGAACACTGAAGCTTTCTTT
TRBV9	TRBJ2-5	many	TRBD2	CASSRSGGNLLTQYF	TGTGCCAGCAGCCGTAGCGGGGGAAACTTATTGACCCAGTACTTC
TRBV5-6	TRBJ1-3	many	-	CASSLYGGYNTIYF	TGTGCCAGCAGCTTGTACGGGGGTTACAACACCATATATTTT
TRBV11-1	TRBJ2-2	few	TRBD1	CASSLVGQGLFTNTGELFF	TGTGCCAGCAGCTTAGTGGGACAGGGACTCTTTACGAACACCGGGGAGCTGTTTTTT
TRBV10-3	TRBJ2-5	many	-	CAISGYQETQYF	TGTGCCATCAGTGGGTACCAAGAGACCCAGTACTTC
TRBV19	TRBJ2-7	few	-	CASSISASSPYEQYF	TGTGCCAGTAGTATCTCGGCTAGTAGCCCCTACGAGCAGTACTTC
TRBV12-3/TRBV12-4	TRBJ1-5	few	-	CASSFGGESNQPQHF	TGTGCCAGCAGTTTCGGCGGGGAAAGCAATCAGCCCCAGCATTTT
TRBV2	TRBJ1-4	many	-	CASSGHEKLFF	TGTGCCAGCAGTGGACATGAAAAACTGTTTTTT
TRBV18	TRBJ2-1	-	-	CASSPSGGRVYNEQFF	TGTGCCAGCTCACCCTCTGGGGGACGAGTCTACAATGAGCAGTTCTTC
TRBV15	TRBJ1-2	-	-	CATSRVGSLYGYTF	TGTGCCACCAGCAGAGTGGGGTCCCTCTATGGCTACACCTTC
TRBV5-1	TRBJ1-1	many	-	CASSLGGSGTTEAFF	TGCGCCAGCAGCTTGGGAGGGTCGGGAACCACTGAAGCTTTCTTT
TRBV18	TRBJ2-1	many	TRBD1	CASSPGTVGEQFF	TGTGCCAGCTCACCCGGGACAGTGGGTGAGCAGTTCTTC
TRBV7-9	TRBJ2-4	-	TRBD1	CASADLGQGLAKNIQYF	TGTGCCAGCGCAGACTTGGGACAGGGCTTGGCCAAAAACATTCAGTACTTC